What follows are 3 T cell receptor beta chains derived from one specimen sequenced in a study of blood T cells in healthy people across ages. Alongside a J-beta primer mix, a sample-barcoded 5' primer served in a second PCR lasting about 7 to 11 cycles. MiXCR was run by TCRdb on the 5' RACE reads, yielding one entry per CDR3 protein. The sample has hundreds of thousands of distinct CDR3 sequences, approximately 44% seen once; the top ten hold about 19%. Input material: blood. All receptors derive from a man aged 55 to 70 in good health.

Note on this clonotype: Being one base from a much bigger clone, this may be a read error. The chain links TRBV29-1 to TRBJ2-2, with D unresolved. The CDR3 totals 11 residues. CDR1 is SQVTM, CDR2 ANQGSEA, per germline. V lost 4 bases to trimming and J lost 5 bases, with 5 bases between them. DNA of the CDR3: TGCAGCGTTGGTATTACCGGGGAGCTGTTTTTT. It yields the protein CSVGITGELFF.

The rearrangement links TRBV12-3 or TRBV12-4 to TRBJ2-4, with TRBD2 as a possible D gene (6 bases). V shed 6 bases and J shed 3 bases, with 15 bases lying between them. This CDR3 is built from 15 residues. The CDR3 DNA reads TGTGCCAGCAGACCACGCGGGAACGGCAAAAACATTCAGTACTTC. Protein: CASRPRGNGKNIQYF.

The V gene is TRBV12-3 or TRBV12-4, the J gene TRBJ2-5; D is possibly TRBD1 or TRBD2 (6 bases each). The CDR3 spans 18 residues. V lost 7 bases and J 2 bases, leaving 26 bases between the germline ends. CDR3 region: CASKGGIINNLKQETQYF. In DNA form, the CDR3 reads TGTGCCAGCAAGGGGGGAATCATAAACAACCTTAAACAAGAGACCCAGTACTTC.